This is a list of T cell receptor beta chains from one sample in a study of cytomegalovirus exposure and HLA in healthy donors. This table comes from immunoSEQ multiplex PCR, and its TCRdb copy is limited to in-frame clones, with some not included. The data show approximately 150,000 clones, with approximately 81% seen just once and under 1.5% held by the top ten. The sequencing sample was made of PBMCs. The receptors come from a man aged 45-60 years in good health and CMV-seropositive. The CDR3 runs from the conserved cysteine through the conserved F or W. A D gene is named only where the DNA matches it firmly. Size is omitted from some rows. Given values are once, few, many or a class for expanded clones.

clone_size: -; j_call: TRBJ2-1; v_call: TRBV4-1; d_call: -; cdr3_nt: TGCGCCAGCAGCTTTACGCCTCTAGACAATGAGCAGTTCTTC; cdr3_aa: CASSFTPLDNEQFF
clone_size: -; j_call: TRBJ2-1; v_call: TRBV6-5; d_call: -; cdr3_nt: TGTGCCAGCAGTTACTGGGGACTCCAATACAATGAGCAGTTCTTC; cdr3_aa: CASSYWGLQYNEQFF
clone_size: -; j_call: TRBJ2-7; v_call: TRBV28; d_call: TRBD2; cdr3_nt: TGTGCCAGCAAAGGGACTAGCGGGGACCAATCCTACGAGCAGTACTTC; cdr3_aa: CASKGTSGDQSYEQYF
clone_size: -; j_call: TRBJ2-6; v_call: TRBV28; d_call: -; cdr3_nt: TGTGCCAGCAGTGAGGGCAGTCTCTCTGGGGCCAACGTCCTGACTTTC; cdr3_aa: CASSEGSLSGANVLTF
clone_size: -; j_call: TRBJ1-1; v_call: TRBV12-5; d_call: -; cdr3_nt: TGTGCTAGTGGAGGGGATTCATCCGAAGCTTTCTTT; cdr3_aa: CASGGDSSEAFF
clone_size: -; j_call: TRBJ1-2; v_call: TRBV28; d_call: -; cdr3_nt: TGTGCCAGCAGTTTAGGTTGGGGGCCTCGCTACACCTTC; cdr3_aa: CASSLGWGPRYTF
clone_size: -; j_call: TRBJ1-1; v_call: TRBV30; d_call: -; cdr3_nt: TGTGCCTGGAGTGTGAGGGCAGGCACTGAAGCTTTCTTT; cdr3_aa: CAWSVRAGTEAFF
clone_size: once; j_call: TRBJ1-1; v_call: TRBV7-2; d_call: -; cdr3_nt: TGTGCCAGCAGCCGGCCAGGGTCGACTGAAGCTTTCTTT; cdr3_aa: CASSRPGSTEAFF
clone_size: -; j_call: TRBJ1-1; v_call: TRBV28; d_call: TRBD1; cdr3_nt: TGTGCCAGCAGTGCCGGGACAGCTGAAGCTTTCTTT; cdr3_aa: CASSAGTAEAFF
clone_size: -; j_call: TRBJ1-4; v_call: TRBV5-6; d_call: TRBD1; cdr3_nt: TGTGCCAGCAGCTTCGGGACAGGGGGTGAAAAACTGTTTTTT; cdr3_aa: CASSFGTGGEKLFF
clone_size: -; j_call: TRBJ2-1; v_call: TRBV9; d_call: -; cdr3_nt: TGTGCCAGCAGCGAGGGGACTCCGAGCTCCTACAATGAGCAGTTCTTC; cdr3_aa: CASSEGTPSSYNEQFF
clone_size: -; j_call: TRBJ2-6; v_call: TRBV28; d_call: -; cdr3_nt: TGTGCCAGCAGCCTACCCGCCGGGACTTGGGATCTCTCTGGGGCCAACGTCCTGACTTTC; cdr3_aa: CASSLPAGTWDLSGANVLTF
clone_size: -; j_call: TRBJ2-3; v_call: TRBV6-5; d_call: -; cdr3_nt: TGTGCCAGCAGTTACTCGACGGACTACACAGATACGCAGTATTTT; cdr3_aa: CASSYSTDYTDTQYF
clone_size: -; j_call: TRBJ2-1; v_call: TRBV9; d_call: -; cdr3_nt: TGTGCCAGCAGCGTAGGGAGGGTAGCGCCGAGAGAGAATGAGCAGTTCTTC; cdr3_aa: CASSVGRVAPRENEQFF
clone_size: -; j_call: TRBJ2-7; v_call: TRBV7-6; d_call: -; cdr3_nt: TGTGCCAGCAGCCTTTTTCAGGGCAGCTTGAACGAGCAGTACTTC; cdr3_aa: CASSLFQGSLNEQYF
clone_size: once; j_call: TRBJ2-7; v_call: TRBV4-1; d_call: TRBD1; cdr3_nt: TGCGCCAGCAGCCAAGTCGGCGGGTATGGACAGGTGAGCTCCTACGAGCAGTACTTC; cdr3_aa: CASSQVGGYGQVSSYEQYF
clone_size: -; j_call: TRBJ1-6; v_call: TRBV5-1; d_call: -; cdr3_nt: TGCGCCAGCAGCTTGTCGGGGATCAATAATTCACCCCTCCACTTT; cdr3_aa: CASSLSGINNSPLHF
clone_size: -; j_call: TRBJ1-1; v_call: TRBV7-2; d_call: TRBD1; cdr3_nt: TGTGCCAGCAGAAGACAGGGGCAATTGAACACTGAAGCTTTCTTT; cdr3_aa: CASRRQGQLNTEAFF
clone_size: -; j_call: TRBJ1-5; v_call: TRBV2; d_call: TRBD1; cdr3_nt: TGTGCCAGCAGCTTGACAGGGGGCGATAGCGGCAATCAGCCCCAGCATTTT; cdr3_aa: CASSLTGGDSGNQPQHF
clone_size: once; j_call: TRBJ2-5; v_call: TRBV5-1; d_call: TRBD2; cdr3_nt: TGCGCCAGCAGCAGGGGAGGGGAGGAGACCCAGTACTTC; cdr3_aa: CASSRGGEETQYF
clone_size: -; j_call: TRBJ2-7; v_call: TRBV28; d_call: TRBD1; cdr3_nt: TGTGCCAGCAGTTTTCTTACAGGGGGCGTGAGGAATCTGAACTTC; cdr3_aa: CASSFLTGGVRNLNF
clone_size: -; j_call: TRBJ2-2; v_call: TRBV9; d_call: -; cdr3_nt: TGTGCCAGCAGCGTAGATTTGAGTAAATCCACCGGGGAGCTGTTTTTT; cdr3_aa: CASSVDLSKSTGELFF
clone_size: -; j_call: TRBJ2-1; v_call: TRBV7-2; d_call: -; cdr3_nt: TGTGCCAGCAGCGCGGCTAGGGGTGAATATACTGAGCAGTTCTTC; cdr3_aa: CASSAARGEYTEQFF
clone_size: -; j_call: TRBJ1-3; v_call: TRBV6-5; d_call: -; cdr3_nt: TGTGCCAGCATCCAGGGCGGGGATTTAAACACCATATATTTT; cdr3_aa: CASIQGGDLNTIYF
clone_size: -; j_call: TRBJ2-7; v_call: TRBV6-1; d_call: -; cdr3_nt: TGTGCCAGCAGTGAAGAATTTAGCTCCTACGAGCAGTACTTC; cdr3_aa: CASSEEFSSYEQYF
clone_size: once; j_call: TRBJ2-3; v_call: TRBV14; d_call: -; cdr3_nt: TGTGCCAGCAGTCACGAGATCCGGGTTGGCACAGATACGCAGTATTTT; cdr3_aa: CASSHEIRVGTDTQYF
clone_size: -; j_call: TRBJ2-3; v_call: TRBV28; d_call: TRBD2; cdr3_nt: TGTGCCAGCAGTTCGACCGGGACTAGCGGGGGTCGTACGCAGTATTTT; cdr3_aa: CASSSTGTSGGRTQYF
clone_size: -; j_call: TRBJ2-4; v_call: TRBV2; d_call: -; cdr3_nt: TGTGCCAGCAGCGGACTCCTAGACTTAGCCAAAAACATTCAGTACTTC; cdr3_aa: CASSGLLDLAKNIQYF
clone_size: -; j_call: TRBJ2-3; v_call: TRBV5-1; d_call: TRBD1; cdr3_nt: TGCGCCACCTCAACCCAGGGGGACAAATACACAGATACGCAGTATTTT; cdr3_aa: CATSTQGDKYTDTQYF
clone_size: -; j_call: TRBJ1-4; v_call: TRBV12-5; d_call: TRBD1; cdr3_nt: TGTGCTAGTGGTTCCCCAGGTGAGGGACAGGGGGGAAAACTGTTTTTT; cdr3_aa: CASGSPGEGQGGKLFF
clone_size: -; j_call: TRBJ2-2; v_call: TRBV28; d_call: TRBD1; cdr3_nt: TGTGCCAGCAGGGGACAGCCAAACACCGGGGAGCTGTTTTTT; cdr3_aa: CASRGQPNTGELFF
clone_size: -; j_call: TRBJ2-5; v_call: TRBV18; d_call: -; cdr3_nt: TGTGCCAGCTCACCACCGAGCGGACGGGAGACCCAGTACTTC; cdr3_aa: CASSPPSGRETQYF
clone_size: few; j_call: TRBJ1-6; v_call: TRBV11-2; d_call: -; cdr3_nt: TGTGCCAGCAGCTTAGAGGGGGCGGGTAATTCACCCCTCCACTTT; cdr3_aa: CASSLEGAGNSPLHF
clone_size: -; j_call: TRBJ2-2; v_call: TRBV7-6; d_call: TRBD1; cdr3_nt: TGTGCCAGCAGCGTTAGCCCGGACAGGGCGAACACCGGGGAGCTGTTTTTT; cdr3_aa: CASSVSPDRANTGELFF
clone_size: -; j_call: TRBJ2-7; v_call: TRBV18; d_call: TRBD1; cdr3_nt: TGTGCCAGCTCGCTAGCCGGGACAGGGACCCACGAGCAGTACTTC; cdr3_aa: CASSLAGTGTHEQYF
clone_size: -; j_call: TRBJ1-3; v_call: TRBV5-6; d_call: -; cdr3_nt: TGTGCCAGCAGCCCCGACAGGATACGGGCAAACACCATATATTTT; cdr3_aa: CASSPDRIRANTIYF
clone_size: -; j_call: TRBJ1-3; v_call: TRBV29-1; d_call: -; cdr3_nt: TGCAGCGTTGAAGACTTTCAGGGCCCTGGAAACACCATATATTTT; cdr3_aa: CSVEDFQGPGNTIYF
clone_size: -; j_call: TRBJ2-1; v_call: TRBV28; d_call: TRBD2; cdr3_nt: TGTGCCTCCAGGGGTAGCGGGATGAATGAGCAGTTCTTC; cdr3_aa: CASRGSGMNEQFF
clone_size: -; j_call: TRBJ2-1; v_call: TRBV10-3; d_call: TRBD2; cdr3_nt: TGTGCCATCAGTGTGTCACTCTCTAGCGGGAGTTTCGATGAGCAGTTCTTC; cdr3_aa: CAISVSLSSGSFDEQFF
clone_size: -; j_call: TRBJ1-6; v_call: TRBV4-3; d_call: TRBD1; cdr3_nt: TGCGCCAGCAGCCGCCAACAAGGGGGCGGAAGCTCACCCCTCCACTTT; cdr3_aa: CASSRQQGGGSSPLHF
clone_size: -; j_call: TRBJ2-2; v_call: TRBV28; d_call: -; cdr3_nt: TGTGCCAGCATCACGGGAACGCTCACCGGGGAGCTGTTTTTT; cdr3_aa: CASITGTLTGELFF
clone_size: -; j_call: TRBJ1-3; v_call: TRBV27; d_call: TRBD1; cdr3_nt: TGTGCCAGCAGTTCCGCACAGGGGAGGTCTGGAAACACCATATATTTT; cdr3_aa: CASSSAQGRSGNTIYF
clone_size: once; j_call: TRBJ2-6; v_call: TRBV27; d_call: TRBD1; cdr3_nt: TGTGCCAGCAGTCCACGCCCGGGACAGGGGTTTTCTGGGGCCAACGTCCTGACTTTC; cdr3_aa: CASSPRPGQGFSGANVLTF
clone_size: -; j_call: TRBJ2-3; v_call: TRBV5-5; d_call: -; cdr3_nt: TGTGCCAGCAGCCCTGGGTACAGCCGCACAGATACGCAGTATTTT; cdr3_aa: CASSPGYSRTDTQYF
clone_size: -; j_call: TRBJ1-1; v_call: TRBV6-6; d_call: -; cdr3_nt: TGTGCCAGCAGTTACTCTGACGGGAGAGAAGCTTTCTTT; cdr3_aa: CASSYSDGREAFF
clone_size: -; j_call: TRBJ1-2; v_call: TRBV27; d_call: -; cdr3_nt: TGTGCCAGCAGGGAGGCGGGGAGAGGCTACACCTTC; cdr3_aa: CASREAGRGYTF
clone_size: -; j_call: TRBJ2-3; v_call: TRBV6-5; d_call: -; cdr3_nt: TGTGCCAGCAGTTTCCCCGGCACAGATACGCAGTATTTT; cdr3_aa: CASSFPGTDTQYF
clone_size: -; j_call: TRBJ2-7; v_call: TRBV5-6; d_call: -; cdr3_nt: TGTGCCAGCAGCTTGGGTTGGGGACTGAACTCCTACGAGCAGTACTTC; cdr3_aa: CASSLGWGLNSYEQYF